Following are 27 T cell receptor beta chains from one sample sequenced in a study of blood T cell repertoires in COVID-19. Data came from immunoSEQ multiplex PCR; TCRdb stores just in-frame clones and leaves some out. The table has approximately 90,000 clones, approximately 82% seen once. The sample taken for sequencing was peripheral blood. All receptors come from a man aged 60 to 75 with acute or convalescent COVID-19.

J is TRBJ2-7 and V is TRBV7-8, with D perhaps TRBD1 (6 bases). Germline V gene data show CDR1 as SGHVS and CDR2 as FQNEAQ. This CDR3 is 16 amino acids long. With 5 bases removed from V and 2 bases from J, the gap between germline ends came to 19 bases. Here the CDR3 reads CASSLQTGPPTYEQYV. Written as DNA, the CDR3 is TGTGCCAGCAGCCTACAAACAGGGCCCCCTACCTACGAGCAGTACGTC.

V is TRBV18 and J is TRBJ1-1; possibly TRBD1 for D (5 bases). This CDR3 contains 16 residues. Germline assignment: CDR1 KGHSH and CDR2 LQKENI. Deletions cut 3 bases from V and 0 bases from J, with 14 bases between. Here the CDR3 DNA reads TGTGCCAGCTCACCGAAACAGGCCAGCATGAACACTGAAGCTTTCTTT. Protein: CASSPKQASMNTEAFF.

V and J are TRBV12-5 and TRBJ2-3; 8 bases map to TRBD1. The CDR3 consists of 15 residues. CDR1 and CDR2 (germline): LGHNT, FRNRAP. The V gene end was trimmed by 6 bases and the J gene end by 1 base; junction bases not matched to a gene: 6. The CDR3 DNA follows: TGTGCTAGTGGCCCAGGACAGGGCGGCACAGATACGCAGTATTTT. Translation: CASGPGQGGTDTQYF.

This sequence joins TRBV5-4 and TRBJ2-3; 7 bases are shared with TRBD2. After removal of 0 bases from V and 3 bases from J, the junction contained 4 bases not matched to a gene. The CDR3 spans 15 residues. Germline V gives CDR1 SGHNT, CDR2 YYREEE (reference sequence). The chain's CDR3 is CASSLDRGVTDTQYF. Written as DNA, the CDR3 is TGTGCCAGCAGCTTGGATCGGGGGGTTACAGATACGCAGTATTTT. Together with reference TRBV5-4 and TRBJ2-3, the CDR3 gives the full variable domain: ETGVTQSPTHLIKTRGQQVTLRCSSQSGHNTVSWYQQALGQGPQFIFQYYREEENGRGNFPPRFSGLQFPNYSSELNVNALELDDSALYLCASSLDRGVTDTQYFGPGTRLTVL.

This clone turned up a few times. J is TRBJ2-2 and V is TRBV19, with D possibly matching TRBD2 (6 bases). This CDR3 contains 14 residues. Germline V CDR1 and CDR2: LNHDA, SQIVND (reference sequence). Deletions cut 3 bases from V and 1 base from J, with 6 bases between. The CDR3 here is CASSMRGNTGELFF. The CDR3 DNA reads as TGTGCCAGTAGTATGCGGGGGAACACCGGGGAGCTGTTTTTT.

The chain employs TRBV11-2 and TRBJ2-3; D remains unclear. The germline V gene encodes CDR1 SGHAT and CDR2 FQNNGV. CDR3 size: 12 residues. The V end was cut by 7 bases, the J end by 6 bases, with 11 bases between. CDR3: CASTPFRDTQYF. As DNA, the CDR3 is TGTGCCAGCACCCCCTTCCGGGATACGCAGTATTTT.

V gene TRBV6-5 combines with J gene TRBJ2-3; D remains unclear. CDR3 length equals 12 residues. Trimming left V 10 bases short and J 4 bases short, with 12 bases between. Germline-derived CDR1 and CDR2 are MNHEY and SVGAGI. The CDR3 bases are TGTGCCACCCGGTTCTCCTCAGATACGCAGTATTTT. Translation: CATRFSSDTQYF.

This clone occurred once. At the DNA level, this CDR3 is encoded by other sequences in the same sample as well. CDR3 sequence (DNA): TGTGCCAGCAGCTTAAGGGAGATTAGCACAGATACGCAGTATTTT. The encoded protein is CASSLREISTDTQYF. V gene TRBV7-8 combines with J gene TRBJ2-3; D may be TRBD2 (5 bases). This CDR3 is built from 15 residues. Looked up from germline, CDR1 is SGHVS and CDR2 is FQNEAQ. Trimming took off 2 bases at V and 0 bases at J, with 9 bases between the two ends.

The gene calls are TRBV2 and TRBJ1-5, with TRBD1 matching 9 bases. The CDR3 extends over 14 amino acids. Germline CDR1 SNHLY, CDR2 FYNNEI. Losses at the gene ends were 4 bases for V and 6 bases for J; bases not matched to a gene: 4. CDR3 amino acids: CASSGTGDFQPQHF. CDR3 in DNA: TGTGCCAGCAGTGGGACAGGGGATTTTCAGCCCCAGCATTTT.

This clone occurred once. The chain is built from TRBV6-6 and TRBJ1-1; D not certain. CDR3 length: 13 amino acids. Germline V gene data show CDR1 as MNHNY and CDR2 as SVGAGI (reference sequence). V shed 5 bases and J shed 0 bases, with 7 bases lying between them. CDR3 in amino acids: CASSLTLNTEAFF. The CDR3 nucleotides read TGTGCCAGCAGTCTTACACTGAACACTGAAGCTTTCTTT.

This clone has a single count. The chain has TRBV7-3 and TRBJ2-1, with D possibly matching TRBD1 (5 bases). Germline CDR1 reads SGHTA; CDR2 reads FQGTGA. The CDR3 consists of 14 residues. The ends were cut back, 0 bases at V and 8 bases at J, with 11 bases in the middle. CDR3 sequence reads: CASSLTGQGDEQFF. Here the CDR3 DNA reads TGTGCCAGCAGCTTAACGGGGCAGGGCGATGAGCAGTTCTTC.

The chain recombines TRBV5-1 with TRBJ1-2; D is uncertain. Trimming shortened V by 4 bases and J by 0 bases, and 10 bases separated the two germline ends. Germline loops: CDR1 SGHRS, CDR2 YFSETQ. This CDR3 comprises 14 residues. The DNA of the CDR3 is TGCGCCAGCAGCACAACTACGTCTAACTATGGCTACACCTTC. Its protein is CASSTTTSNYGYTF.

This chain uses TRBV24-1 with TRBJ1-2; D not resolved. The germline V and J ends were trimmed by 4 bases and 8 bases, with 10 bases remaining between them. The CDR3 runs to 12 residues. CDR1 is KGHDR, CDR2 SFDVKD, per germline. CDR3 bases: TGTGCCACCAGTGAAGGAGGGTTAGGCTACACCTTC. As protein: CATSEGGLGYTF.

This chain joins TRBV24-1 and TRBJ2-5; a weak D match, TRBD1 (6 bases). Germline CDR1 reads KGHDR; CDR2 reads SFDVKD. The CDR3 totals 15 residues. With 0 bases removed from V and 5 bases from J, the gap between germline ends came to 12 bases. The CDR3 DNA reads as TGTGCCACCAGTGATTTGCAGGGGCGCAGGGAGACCCAGTACTTC. As protein: CATSDLQGRRETQYF.

This sequence joins TRBV19 and TRBJ2-4; tentative D call: TRBD2 (5 bases). V shed 5 bases and J shed 1 base, with 6 bases lying between them. Germline loops: CDR1 LNHDA, CDR2 SQIVND (reference sequence). The length of the CDR3 is 13 residues. This chain's CDR3 is CASSWEAKNIQYF. For the CDR3, the DNA is TGTGCCAGTAGTTGGGAGGCCAAAAACATTCAGTACTTC.

The V gene is TRBV19, the J gene TRBJ2-7, with a possible D match to TRBD1 (5 bases). Germline V lookup: CDR1 LNHDA, CDR2 SQIVND (reference sequence). V was cut by 3 bases and J by 3 bases, with 12 bases left in between. This CDR3 comprises 14 residues. The DNA for the CDR3 is TGTGCCAGTAGTATGACGGGCAGGGACTACGAGCAGTACTTC. This encodes CASSMTGRDYEQYF.

The chain combines TRBV19 with TRBJ1-6; D not certain. The germline V gene encodes CDR1 LNHDA and CDR2 SQIVND (reference sequence). Deletions cut 7 bases from V and 0 bases from J, with 13 bases between. The CDR3 extends over 16 amino acids. Here the CDR3 reads CASNSLGSSYNSPLHF. CDR3 DNA: TGTGCCAGTAACTCCCTGGGGAGCTCCTATAATTCACCCCTCCACTTT.

The chain employs TRBV7-2 and TRBJ2-1, with 10 nucleotides matching TRBD2. V shed 3 bases and J 3 bases; nucleotides not matched to a gene: 2. Germline V gives CDR1 SGHTA, CDR2 FQGNSA. This CDR3 is built from 15 residues. The CDR3 sequence is CASSFKRGGYNEQFF. Here the CDR3 DNA reads TGTGCCAGCAGCTTTAAGCGGGGGGGCTACAATGAGCAGTTCTTC.

The gene calls are TRBV7-9 and TRBJ2-3; TRBD2 agrees at 8 bases. CDR3 length: 15 residues. Germline CDR1 SEHNR, CDR2 FQNEAQ (reference sequence). Trimming at V came to 3 bases and at J to 4 bases, leaving 6 bases not matched to a gene. CDR3 in amino acids: CASSFLAGGSDTQYF. DNA for the CDR3: TGTGCCAGCAGCTTTCTAGCGGGCGGTTCAGATACGCAGTATTTT.

This clone has only a few counts. V and J are TRBV2 and TRBJ1-5, with D perhaps TRBD1 (6 bases). Germline-derived CDR1 and CDR2 are SNHLY and FYNNEI. V was cut by 2 bases and J by 3 bases, with 11 bases left in between. The CDR3 length is 15 residues. The CDR3 loop reads CASSERQGTNQPQHF. The CDR3 nucleotides are TGTGCCAGCAGTGAAAGGCAGGGGACCAATCAGCCCCAGCATTTT.

This clone was picked up one time. The chain employs TRBV5-4 and TRBJ2-5; D gene uncertain. Germline values: CDR1 SGHNT, CDR2 YYREEE (reference sequence). The V gene lost 4 bases and the J gene lost 3 bases, with 13 bases spanning the gap. CDR3 length equals 14 residues. For the CDR3, the DNA is TGTGCCAGCAGCGAGGCTACACGGGAAGAGACCCAGTACTTC. Translation: CASSEATREETQYF. The full variable domain, its missing parts supplied by reference TRBV5-4 and TRBJ2-5, is ETGVTQSPTHLIKTRGQQVTLRCSSQSGHNTVSWYQQALGQGPQFIFQYYREEENGRGNFPPRFSGLQFPNYSSELNVNALELDDSALYLCASSEATREETQYFGPGTRLLVL.

DNA for the CDR3: TGTGCCAGCAGGAATACAGGGAAAGTTGCGTTCTTT. As protein: CASRNTGKVAFF. This chain joins TRBV12-3 or TRBV12-4 and TRBJ1-1, with a tentative D call TRBD1 (6 bases). CDR3 length: 12 amino acids. Trimming removed 6 bases from V and 14 bases from J, with 19 bases in between.

The rearrangement uses TRBV11-2 and TRBJ1-6, with TRBD1 matching over 7 bases. V was pared by 7 bases and J by 3 bases, with 9 bases of the junction left unmatched. The CDR3 contains 16 residues. Germline assignment: CDR1 SGHAT and CDR2 FQNNGV. Written as DNA, the CDR3 is TGTGCCAGCACCCTCCTGACAGGGATCTATAATTCACCCCTCCACTTT. Its protein is CASTLLTGIYNSPLHF.

The J gene is TRBJ2-3, the V gene TRBV5-8, with D possibly matching TRBD2 (7 bases). The V gene's germline CDR1 is SGHTS and CDR2 YDEGEE. This CDR3 has 15 amino acids. The V end was cut by 3 bases, the J end by 1 base, with 12 bases between. This CDR3 is CASSSVGGRTDTQYF. CDR3 DNA: TGTGCCAGCAGCTCCGTCGGGGGGCGCACAGATACGCAGTATTTT.

V usage is TRBV14 and J usage is TRBJ2-3; tentative D call: TRBD1 (6 bases). From germline, CDR1 is SGHDN and CDR2 FVKESK. The CDR3 sequence is 17 residues long. Trimming left V 0 bases short and J 2 bases short, with 15 bases between. CDR3 DNA: TGTGCCAGCAGCCAAGATCGTGGCAGGGGTCCCACAGATACGCAGTATTTT. It specifies CASSQDRGRGPTDTQYF.

The V gene is TRBV9, the J gene TRBJ2-3; perhaps TRBD2 as D (5 bases). Germline CDR1 reads SGDLS; CDR2 reads YYNGEE. Trimming pared 4 bases from V and 4 bases from J, leaving 10 bases between. This CDR3 has 13 residues. CDR3 DNA sequence: TGTGCCAGCAGCTCCGGGGTCGCAGATACGCAGTATTTT. Encoded protein: CASSSGVADTQYF. Based on the CDR3 plus reference TRBV9 and TRBJ2-3, the full variable domain is DSGVTQTPKHLITATGQRVTLRCSPRSGDLSVYWYQQSLDQGLQFLIQYYNGEERAKGNILERFSAQQFPDLHSELNLSSLELGDSALYFCASSSGVADTQYFGPGTRLTVL.

The rearrangement uses TRBV5-1 and TRBJ2-5, with D perhaps matching TRBD2 (7 bases). V lost 4 bases and J lost 10, with 23 bases in between. Germline V lookup: CDR1 SGHRS, CDR2 YFSETQ. The CDR3 contains 15 residues. CDR3 DNA: TGCGCCAGCAGCGATCAGGGAGGGGGGTTTTTGGACCAGTACTTC. Translation gives CASSDQGGGFLDQYF.